Listed here are 12 T cell receptor beta chains from one sample, sequenced in a study of beta chain features in type 1 diabetes. Points from the study as a whole: TCRB CDR3s from Type 1 diabetes patients were moderately but significantly shorter in all four CD4+ subsets.

Antigen specificity for these receptors is unknown. Reverse transcription of all isolated RNA meant that expressed TCRB transcripts were sequenced. Generated by immunoSEQ multiplex PCR, the TCRdb table keeps only in-frame clones and is missing some. The sample carries roughly 700,000 clones, 13% recorded once. Sequences were obtained from naive CD4+ T cells from blood. These receptors all stem from a young man with type 1 diabetes.

The genes are TRBV28 and TRBJ2-1; either TRBD1 or TRBD2 may supply D (5 bases each). CDR1 MDHEN and CDR2 SYDVKM come from the germline V gene. Trimming shortened V by 8 bases and J by 5 bases, and 19 bases separated the two germline ends. The CDR3 length is 15 residues. The CDR3 protein is CASGRPGTVNNEQFF. Here the CDR3 DNA reads TGTGCCAGCGGCCGTCCCGGGACGGTAAACAATGAGCAGTTCTTC. Together with reference TRBV28 and TRBJ2-1, the CDR3 gives the full variable domain: DVKVTQSSRYLVKRTGEKVFLECVQDMDHENMFWYRQDPGLGLRLIYFSYDVKMKEKGDIPEGYSVSREKKERFSLILESASTNQTSMYLCASGRPGTVNNEQFFGPGTRLTVL.

J is TRBJ2-3 and V is TRBV11-3, with 7 bases fitting TRBD1. V was clipped by 11 bases and J by 2 bases; unmatched bases: 16. This CDR3 spans 16 amino acids. Germline values: CDR1 SGHNT, CDR2 YENEEA. The CDR3 here is CASHPGDRAPTDTQYF. CDR3 bases: TGTGCCTCGCACCCAGGTGACAGGGCCCCCACAGATACGCAGTATTTT.

In this sample, this clone turned up a few times. CDR3 amino acids: CASSALTGEPGGYTF. CDR3 coding DNA: TGTGCCAGCAGCGCCCTAACAGGGGAACCGGGGGGCTACACCTTC. The rearrangement uses TRBV9 and TRBJ1-2; 7 nucleotides align to TRBD1. The CDR3 has 15 amino acids. V was clipped by 3 bases and J by 8 bases; unmatched bases: 13. The germline V gene encodes CDR1 SGDLS and CDR2 YYNGEE.

The rearrangement uses TRBV18 and TRBJ1-5; D is unclear. Germline loops: CDR1 KGHSH, CDR2 LQKENI. V was clipped by 2 bases and J by 0 bases, with 8 bases between them. The CDR3 has 15 residues. CDR3 sequence: CASSPRTNSNQPQHF. DNA for the CDR3: TGTGCCAGCTCACCAAGAACGAATAGCAATCAGCCCCAGCATTTT.

This chain connects TRBV30 to TRBJ2-1; no reliable D call. The CDR3 sequence is 13 residues long. With 5 bases removed from V and 11 bases from J, the gap between germline ends came to 19 bases. Germline CDR1 and CDR2: GTSNPN and SVGIG (reference sequence). CDR3 nucleotides: TGTGCCTGGGATACGTACTTACAAACGAAGCAGTTCTTC. Protein product: CAWDTYLQTKQFF.

The V call is TRBV4-1, the J call TRBJ1-5, with TRBD1 identical over 7 bases. Trimming removed 3 bases from V and 3 bases from J; junction bases left unmatched: 5. This CDR3 spans 15 amino acids. CDR1 MGHRA and CDR2 YSYEKL come from the germline V gene. The CDR3 here is CASSHPDRYNQPQHF. CDR3 coding DNA: TGCGCCAGCAGCCACCCGGACAGGTACAATCAGCCCCAGCATTTT.

The chain has TRBV10-3 and TRBJ2-7; D is unresolved. The CDR3 has 12 residues. Germline CDR1 ENHRY, CDR2 SYGVKD. V was clipped by 8 bases and J by 2 bases, with 10 bases between them. The CDR3 loop reads CAIADNPYEQYF. Here the CDR3 DNA reads TGTGCCATCGCCGACAATCCCTACGAGCAGTACTTC.

The chain carries TRBV6-1 and TRBJ1-5, with a tentative D call TRBD1 (6 bases). The CDR3 loop spans 13 amino acids. With 0 bases removed from V and 13 bases from J, the gap between germline ends came to 13 bases. The germline gives CDR1 MNHNS, CDR2 SASEGT. CDR3 bases: TGTGCCAGCAGTGAAGCTGAGGACAGAGAGCAGCATTTT. This sequence encodes CASSEAEDREQHF.

V is TRBV11-1 and J is TRBJ2-6; D gene uncertain. The germline V gene encodes CDR1 SGHAT and CDR2 FQDESV (reference sequence). The CDR3 is 15 residues long. Deletions cut 3 bases from V and 0 bases from J, with 6 bases between. CDR3 sequence: CASSFGGSGANVLTF. The CDR3 DNA reads TGTGCCAGCAGCTTTGGTGGCTCTGGGGCCAACGTCCTGACTTTC.

The CDR3 DNA follows: TGTGCCACAATCGGAAGGAGGGGGCTGGATTACGAGCAGTACTTC. It is translated as CATIGRRGLDYEQYF. The V call is TRBV19, the J call TRBJ2-7; maybe TRBD1 (7 bases). Trimming took off 10 bases at V and 4 bases at J, with 23 bases between the two ends. There are 15 residues in the CDR3. Germline loops: CDR1 LNHDA, CDR2 SQIVND (reference sequence).

The rearrangement links TRBV28 to TRBJ2-5; 7 positions match TRBD1. This CDR3 is 12 amino acids long. Germline assignment: CDR1 MDHEN and CDR2 SYDVKM. J lost 3 bases, V lost 6 bases, and 1 base had no gene match. CDR3 sequence (DNA): TGTGCCAGCAGCGGGACAGAAGAGACCCAGTACTTC. Translating gives CASSGTEETQYF.

This clone was counted only a few times. The CDR3 DNA sequence: TGTGCCAGCAGCAGACAGGGGGCAACAGAGACCCAGTACTTC. This encodes CASSRQGATETQYF. The V call is TRBV5-4, the J call TRBJ2-5; 10 bases align to TRBD1. The junction had 4 bases not matched to a gene; V was cut back by 4 bases and J by 4 bases. Germline V gives CDR1 SGHNT, CDR2 YYREEE (reference sequence). The CDR3 length is 14 residues.